This TCR beta chain was identified during a study of identical twins. CDR3 size: 13 residues. V was clipped by 0 bases and J by 0 bases, with 4 bases between them. CDR1 SGHRS and CDR2 YFSETQ come from the germline V gene. General study findings and limits: Invariant cells of the MAIT and iNKT types might have partly distorted the zero-insertion analyses. Beta clonotypes that were abundant in cord blood contained fewer insertions, a pattern absent from memory repertoires.

TCRdb re-called the 5' RACE reads through MiXCR, storing one row per CDR3 protein. The repertoire includes about 490,000 distinct CDR3 sequences, over 12% of them detected once, and 0.44% sits in the top ten. As for this clonotype: The antigen remains unidentified.

Separately, the same data were catalogued under a study of yellow fever vaccine responses in identical twins. That paper states: Each twin's T cell response to the vaccine was reported to look partly convergent and partly personalized.

The TCR sequence derives from a woman aged 18-35 years in good health. V is TRBV5-1 and J is TRBJ2-7; D gene ambiguous. Sequences were obtained from CD4+ T cells sorted from blood. The CDR3 loop is CASSLAFSYEQYF. CDR3 DNA: TGCGCCAGCAGCTTGGCCTTCTCCTACGAGCAGTACTTC.